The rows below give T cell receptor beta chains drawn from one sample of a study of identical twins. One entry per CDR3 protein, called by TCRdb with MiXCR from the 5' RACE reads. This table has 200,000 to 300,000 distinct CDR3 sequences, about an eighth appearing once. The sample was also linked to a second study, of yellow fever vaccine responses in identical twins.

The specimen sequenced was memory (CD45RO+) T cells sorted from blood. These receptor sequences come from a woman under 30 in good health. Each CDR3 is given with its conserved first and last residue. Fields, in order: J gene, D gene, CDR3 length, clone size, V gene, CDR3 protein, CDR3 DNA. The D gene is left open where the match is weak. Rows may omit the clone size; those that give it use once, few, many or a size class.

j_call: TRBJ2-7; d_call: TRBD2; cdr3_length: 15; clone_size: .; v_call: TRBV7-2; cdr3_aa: CASSQGLAGANEQYF; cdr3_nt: TGTGCCAGCAGCCAAGGCCTAGCGGGAGCGAACGAGCAGTACTTC
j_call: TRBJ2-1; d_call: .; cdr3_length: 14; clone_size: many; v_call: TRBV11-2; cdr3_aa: CASSLDPLSREQFF; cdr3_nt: TGTGCCAGCAGCTTAGATCCGCTGTCTAGGGAGCAGTTCTTC
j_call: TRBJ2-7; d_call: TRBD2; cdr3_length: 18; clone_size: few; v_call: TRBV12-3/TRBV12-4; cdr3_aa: CASSPPSLAGVGSYEQYF; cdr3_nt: TGTGCCAGCAGTCCCCCAAGCCTAGCGGGAGTAGGCTCCTACGAGCAGTACTTC
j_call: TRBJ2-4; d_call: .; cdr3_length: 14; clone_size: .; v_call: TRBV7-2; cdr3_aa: CASSLNPMSDIQYF; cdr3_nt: TGTGCCAGCAGCTTAAATCCCATGTCGGACATTCAGTACTTC
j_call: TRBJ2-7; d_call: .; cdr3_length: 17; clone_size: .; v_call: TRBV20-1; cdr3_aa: CSARVVSGAGGAYEQYF; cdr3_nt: TGCAGTGCTAGAGTCGTCTCGGGGGCAGGGGGAGCCTACGAGCAGTACTTC
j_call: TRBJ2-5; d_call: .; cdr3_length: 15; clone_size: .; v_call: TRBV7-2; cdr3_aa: CASSLEGLYQETQYF; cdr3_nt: TGTGCCAGCAGCTTAGAGGGACTTTACCAAGAGACCCAGTACTTC
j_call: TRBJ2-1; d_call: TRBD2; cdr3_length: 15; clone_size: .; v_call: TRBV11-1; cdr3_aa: CTSSFIAGAYNEQFF; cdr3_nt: TGTACCAGCAGCTTTATAGCGGGAGCCTACAATGAGCAGTTCTTC
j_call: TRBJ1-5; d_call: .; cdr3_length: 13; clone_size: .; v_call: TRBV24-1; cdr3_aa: CATSEEGNQPQHF; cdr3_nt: TGTGCCACCAGTGAGGAAGGGAATCAGCCCCAGCATTTT
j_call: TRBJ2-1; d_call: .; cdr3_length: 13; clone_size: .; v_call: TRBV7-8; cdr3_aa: CASSLVLWDEQFF; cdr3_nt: TGTGCCAGCAGCTTAGTCCTGTGGGATGAGCAGTTCTTC
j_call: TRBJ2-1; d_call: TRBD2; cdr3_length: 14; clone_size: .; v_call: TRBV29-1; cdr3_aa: CSAEVAGDAGEQFF; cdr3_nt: TGCAGTGCTGAGGTGGCGGGAGATGCGGGTGAGCAGTTCTTC
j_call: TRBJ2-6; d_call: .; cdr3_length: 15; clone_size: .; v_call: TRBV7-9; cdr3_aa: CASSFYVSGANVLTF; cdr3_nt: TGTGCCAGCAGCTTCTACGTTTCTGGGGCCAACGTCCTGACTTTC
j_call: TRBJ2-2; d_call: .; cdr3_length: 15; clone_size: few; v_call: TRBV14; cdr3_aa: CASSQGFRAIGELFF; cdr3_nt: TGTGCCAGCAGCCAAGGTTTCAGGGCTATCGGGGAGCTGTTTTTT
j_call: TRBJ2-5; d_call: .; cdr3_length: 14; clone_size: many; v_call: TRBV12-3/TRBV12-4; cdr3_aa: CASSPWTAGETQYF; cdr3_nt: TGTGCCAGCAGCCCATGGACAGCTGGGGAGACCCAGTACTTC
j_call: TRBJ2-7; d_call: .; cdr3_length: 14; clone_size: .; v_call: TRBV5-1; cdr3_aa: CASSFPNQVPEQYF; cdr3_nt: TGCGCCAGCAGCTTCCCAAACCAGGTTCCCGAGCAGTACTTC
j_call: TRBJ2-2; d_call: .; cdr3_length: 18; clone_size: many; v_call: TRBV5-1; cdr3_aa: CASSRTATGTSNTGELFF; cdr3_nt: TGCGCCAGCAGCCGTACCGCAACAGGGACCTCGAACACCGGGGAGCTGTTTTTT
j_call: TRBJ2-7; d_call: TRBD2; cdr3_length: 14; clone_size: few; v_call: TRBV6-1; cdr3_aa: CASSPASGSYEQYF; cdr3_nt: TGTGCCAGCAGTCCCGCTAGCGGGAGCTACGAGCAGTACTTC
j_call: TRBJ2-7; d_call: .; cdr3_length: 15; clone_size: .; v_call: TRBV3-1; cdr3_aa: CASSQASGQSYEQYF; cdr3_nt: TGTGCCAGCAGCCAAGCGTCCGGACAAAGCTACGAGCAGTACTTC
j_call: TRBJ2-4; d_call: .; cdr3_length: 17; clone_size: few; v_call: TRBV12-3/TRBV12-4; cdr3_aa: CASSLLSVKLAKNIQYF; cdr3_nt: TGTGCCAGCAGTTTGTTATCGGTCAAGCTGGCCAAAAACATTCAGTACTTC
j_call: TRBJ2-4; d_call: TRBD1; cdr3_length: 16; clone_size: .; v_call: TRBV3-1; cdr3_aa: CASSFRQGVSKNIQYF; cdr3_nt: TGTGCCAGCAGCTTTCGACAGGGGGTATCCAAAAACATTCAGTACTTC
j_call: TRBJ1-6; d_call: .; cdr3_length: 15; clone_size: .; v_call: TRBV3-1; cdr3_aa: CASSQDQGKGSPLHF; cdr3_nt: TGTGCCAGCAGCCAAGATCAGGGGAAGGGTTCACCCCTCCACTTT
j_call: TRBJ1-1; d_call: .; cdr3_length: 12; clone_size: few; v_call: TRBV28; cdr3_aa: CASSLTSTEAFF; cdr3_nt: TGTGCCAGCAGTTTAACCAGCACTGAAGCTTTCTTT
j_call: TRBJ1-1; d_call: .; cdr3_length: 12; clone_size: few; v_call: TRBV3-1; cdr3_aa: CASSYEGAEAFF; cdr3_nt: TGTGCCAGCTCGTATGAAGGGGCTGAAGCTTTCTTT
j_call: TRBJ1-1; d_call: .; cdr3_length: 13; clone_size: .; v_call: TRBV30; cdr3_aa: CAWRRETNTEAFF; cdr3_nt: TGTGCCTGGAGACGGGAAACGAACACTGAAGCTTTCTTT
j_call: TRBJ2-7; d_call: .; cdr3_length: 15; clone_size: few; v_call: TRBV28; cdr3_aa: CASSHAQSSPYEQYF; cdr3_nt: TGTGCCAGCAGTCATGCACAGAGTTCCCCCTACGAGCAGTACTTC
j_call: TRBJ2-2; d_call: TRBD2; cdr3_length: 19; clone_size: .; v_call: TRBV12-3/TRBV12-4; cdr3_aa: CASSLSGLAGGRWTGELFF; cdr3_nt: TGTGCCAGCAGTTTAAGTGGACTAGCGGGAGGGCGGTGGACCGGGGAGCTGTTTTTT
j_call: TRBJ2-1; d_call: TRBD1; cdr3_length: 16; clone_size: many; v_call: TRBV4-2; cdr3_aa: CASSQEGTGIYNEQFF; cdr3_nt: TGTGCCAGCAGCCAAGAAGGGACAGGGATCTACAATGAGCAGTTCTTC
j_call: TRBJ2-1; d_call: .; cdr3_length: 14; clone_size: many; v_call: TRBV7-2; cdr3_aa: CASSQAGFYNEQFF; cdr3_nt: TGTGCCAGCAGCCAAGCAGGTTTTTACAATGAGCAGTTCTTC
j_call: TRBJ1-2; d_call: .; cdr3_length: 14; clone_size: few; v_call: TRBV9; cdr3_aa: CASSPRQRNYGYTF; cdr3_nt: TGTGCCAGCAGCCCCAGACAGAGAAACTATGGCTACACCTTC
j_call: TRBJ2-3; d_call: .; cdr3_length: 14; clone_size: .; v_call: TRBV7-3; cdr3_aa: CASSPGGTADTQYF; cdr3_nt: TGTGCCAGCAGCCCGGGGGGCACGGCAGATACGCAGTATTTT
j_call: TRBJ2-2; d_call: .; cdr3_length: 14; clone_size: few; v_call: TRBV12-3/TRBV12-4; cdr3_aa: CASSWDTYTGELFF; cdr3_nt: TGTGCCAGCAGTTGGGACACTTACACCGGGGAGCTGTTTTTT
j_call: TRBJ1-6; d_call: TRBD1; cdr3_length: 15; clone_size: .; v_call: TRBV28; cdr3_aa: CASSTQGAGNSPLHF; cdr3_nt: TGTGCCAGCAGTACACAGGGGGCGGGTAATTCACCCCTCCACTTT
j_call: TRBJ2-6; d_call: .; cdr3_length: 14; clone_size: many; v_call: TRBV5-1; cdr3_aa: CASSLDPGANVLTF; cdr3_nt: TGCGCCAGCAGCTTGGACCCTGGGGCCAACGTCCTGACTTTC
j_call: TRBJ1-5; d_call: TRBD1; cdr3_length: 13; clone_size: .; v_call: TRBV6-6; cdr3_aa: CASRRDRVSPQHF; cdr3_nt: TGTGCCAGCAGAAGGGACAGGGTTTCGCCCCAGCATTTT
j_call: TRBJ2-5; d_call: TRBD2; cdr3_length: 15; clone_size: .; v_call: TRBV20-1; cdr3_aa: CSARGAGGHQETQYF; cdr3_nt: TGCAGTGCTAGAGGGGCGGGGGGCCACCAAGAGACCCAGTACTTC
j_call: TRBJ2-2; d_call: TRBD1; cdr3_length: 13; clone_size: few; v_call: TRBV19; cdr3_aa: CASRQGWTGELFF; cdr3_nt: TGTGCCTCCCGACAGGGTTGGACCGGGGAGCTGTTTTTT
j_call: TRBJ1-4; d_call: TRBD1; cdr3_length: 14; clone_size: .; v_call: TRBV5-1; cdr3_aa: CASSLGQLNEKLFF; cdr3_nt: TGCGCCAGCAGCCTGGGACAGCTAAATGAAAAACTGTTTTTT
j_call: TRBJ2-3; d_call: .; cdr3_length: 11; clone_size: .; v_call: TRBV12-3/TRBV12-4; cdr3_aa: CASRRGDTQYF; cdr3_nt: TGTGCCAGCCGACGTGGAGATACGCAGTATTTT
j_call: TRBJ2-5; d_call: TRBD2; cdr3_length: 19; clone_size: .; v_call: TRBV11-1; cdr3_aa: CASSLGAGGALNFQETQYF; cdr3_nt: TGTGCCAGCAGCTTAGGCGCGGGGGGGGCCTTAAACTTCCAAGAGACCCAGTACTTC
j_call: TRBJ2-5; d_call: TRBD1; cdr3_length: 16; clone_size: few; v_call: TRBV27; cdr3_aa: CASSFLGTGGAETQYF; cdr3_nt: TGTGCCAGCAGTTTCCTCGGGACAGGGGGCGCGGAGACCCAGTACTTC
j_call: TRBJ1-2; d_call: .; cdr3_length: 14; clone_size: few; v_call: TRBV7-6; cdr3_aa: CASSLGGGSDGYTF; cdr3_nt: TGTGCCAGCAGCTTAGGGGGGGGGTCGGATGGCTACACCTTC
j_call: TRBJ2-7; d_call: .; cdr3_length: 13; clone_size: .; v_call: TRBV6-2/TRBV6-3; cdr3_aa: CASSYTDRYEQYF; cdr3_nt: TGTGCCAGCAGTTATACCGACCGGTACGAGCAGTACTTC
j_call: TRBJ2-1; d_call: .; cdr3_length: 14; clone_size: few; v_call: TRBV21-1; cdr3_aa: CASSKAPREGSQFF; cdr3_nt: TGTGCCAGCAGCAAAGCGCCTCGGGAGGGTTCGCAGTTCTTC
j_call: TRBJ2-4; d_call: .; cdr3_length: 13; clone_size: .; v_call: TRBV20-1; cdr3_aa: CSALHIAKNIQYF; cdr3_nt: TGCAGTGCCCTACATATAGCCAAAAACATTCAGTACTTC
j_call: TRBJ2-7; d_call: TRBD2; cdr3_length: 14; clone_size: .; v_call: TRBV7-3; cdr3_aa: CASSASSGGAKQYF; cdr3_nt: TGTGCCAGCAGCGCAAGTTCGGGGGGTGCAAAGCAGTACTTC
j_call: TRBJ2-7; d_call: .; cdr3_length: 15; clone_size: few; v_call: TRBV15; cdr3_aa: CATSRDSPGFGEQYF; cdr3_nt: TGTGCCACCAGCAGAGATTCCCCGGGCTTCGGCGAGCAGTACTTC